This TCR beta chain appears in the sequencing data of a study of breast tumors, draining lymph nodes, adjacent tissues. The study's findings and limits: Luminal-like breast cancer showed significantly greater tumor-nontumor repertoire similarity than basal-like breast cancer did. Tumors had less TCR diversity than lymph nodes, more than nontumor tissue.

Axillary draining lymph nodes of breast cancer patients supplied the node samples. Comment on this clonotype: What it binds is unknown. This clone may be a read error of a much larger clone one base away.

Looked up from germline, CDR1 is DFQATT and CDR2 is SNEGSKA (reference sequence). The ends lost 3 bases at V and 9 bases at J; junction bases unmatched: 10. The CDR3 length is 15 residues. TCRdb recomputed calls from the multiplex PCR reads with MiXCR, one row per CDR3 protein. Among 180,000 or so distinct CDR3 sequences listed, approximately 33% were seen once. The TCR comes from a female donor with breast cancer. Some clones in this sample may be carry-over from other donors' samples. This chain joins TRBV20-1 and TRBJ2-1; 11 bases match TRBD2. The sample consisted of axillary lymph node tissue. The CDR3 region is CSASPPSGRTGEQFF. CDR3 coding DNA: TGCAGTGCTAGTCCACCTAGCGGGAGGACCGGTGAGCAGTTCTTC.